This T cell receptor (beta chain) was recovered during a study of T cells in Graves' hyperthyroidism and ophthalmopathy. Study background: Sampling of peripheral blood happened at initial diagnosis, prior to any treatment.

Germline CDR1 is MNHEY and CDR2 is SMNVEV (reference sequence). The CDR3 is made up of 12 amino acids. Unmatched junction bases numbered 3, after V lost 2 bases and J lost 11 bases. RNA transcripts gave rise to amplified TCR beta CDR3 regions. When the TCR CDR3 underwent first-round RT-PCR, the HTBI primer set was used. TCRdb re-analysed the multiplex PCR reads in MiXCR, keeping a single row per CDR3 protein. Of 410,000 or so distinct CDR3 sequences listed, roughly 15% are singletons. The sample holds a few counts of this clonotype. Disease duration was under 3 months in the ophthalmopathy patients, who also had a Clinical Activity Score of at least 3 and a NOSPECS grade of at least 4.

The chain couples TRBV27 to TRBJ2-1, with TRBD1 matching 7 bases. The origin of this receptor is a man between 18 and 29 years old with Graves' ophthalmopathy. Sample: blood. CDR3 sequence (DNA): TGTGCCAGCAGTTTACCGGGACAGCAGCAGTTCTTC. Its translation: CASSLPGQQQFF.